Shown below are 30 T cell receptor beta chains from a single sample sequenced in a study of CD8 T cells in ankylosing spondylitis. TCRdb re-called the 5' RACE reads through MiXCR, storing one row per CDR3 protein. This table holds around 340,000 distinct CDR3 sequences, 20% found once. The specimen sequenced was blood, either unsorted or a sorted T cell fraction (not recorded which). All receptors derive from a male donor with ankylosing spondylitis or in good health (not recorded which).

The chain joins TRBV20-1 to TRBJ1-2; D gene ambiguous. V lost 0 bases and J lost 4, with 15 bases in between. The CDR3 runs to 15 residues. Germline V lookup: CDR1 DFQATT, CDR2 SNEGSKA (reference sequence). The CDR3, as DNA: TGCAGTGCTAGAGATGTTCAGGAGCCGTCCTATGGCTACACCTTC. It is translated as CSARDVQEPSYGYTF.

CDR3 sequence reads: CASSLTGDGSYEQYF. The CDR3 nucleotides are TGCGCCAGCAGCCTCACAGGGGACGGCTCCTACGAGCAGTACTTC. This chain connects TRBV4-1 to TRBJ2-7; 7 bases match TRBD1. The CDR3 has 15 amino acids. CDR1 and CDR2 from the germline V gene are MGHRA and YSYEKL. The junction had 6 bases not matched to a gene; V was cut back by 4 bases and J by 0 bases.

This chain uses TRBV6-1 with TRBJ1-2; perhaps TRBD1 as D (5 bases). V was clipped by 0 bases and J by 4 bases, with 9 bases between them. Germline V gene sequence: CDR1 MNHNS, CDR2 SASEGT. The CDR3 totals 14 residues. The CDR3 loop is CASSEAGEVYGYTF. The DNA for the CDR3 is TGTGCCAGCAGTGAAGCGGGGGAGGTCTATGGCTACACCTTC.

The chain is built from TRBV9 and TRBJ2-2; TRBD2 aligns across 12 bases. CDR3 length equals 16 residues. CDR1 is SGDLS and CDR2 is YYNGEE in the germline V gene. Unmatched junction bases numbered 4, after V lost 3 bases and J lost 4 bases. This CDR3 is CASSAWTSGVTGELFF. The CDR3 DNA reads as TGTGCCAGCAGCGCTTGGACTAGCGGGGTCACCGGGGAGCTGTTTTTT.

The CDR3 region is CASSAQGATDTQYF. The CDR3 DNA sequence: TGTGCCAGCAGCGCACAGGGAGCCACAGATACGCAGTATTTT. The chain recombines TRBV12-3 or TRBV12-4 with TRBJ2-3; D is perhaps TRBD1 (6 bases). V was trimmed by 6 bases and J by 2 bases, leaving 12 bases between them. The CDR3 length is 14 residues.

This clonotype was seen a few times. The chain carries TRBV7-2 and TRBJ2-7; D gene uncertain. Germline values: CDR1 SGHTA, CDR2 FQGNSA. This CDR3 has 15 amino acids. V lost 5 bases and J 6 bases, leaving 20 bases between the germline ends. The CDR3 DNA reads TGTGCCAGCAGCAGTACCGGATCCGAGAGGACCGAGCAGTACTTC. Translation: CASSSTGSERTEQYF.

This clonotype has more than one count but fewer than ten. This chain connects TRBV18 to TRBJ1-1, with 8 positions matching TRBD1. The CDR3 is 14 amino acids. The V and J ends lost 6 bases and 5 bases, in that order; junction bases with no gene match: 8. Germline V gives CDR1 KGHSH, CDR2 LQKENI. The CDR3 here is CASSPTGAPTEAFF. CDR3 DNA: TGTGCCAGCTCGCCGACAGGGGCCCCAACTGAAGCTTTCTTT.

The rearrangement joins TRBV7-9 to TRBJ2-1; D perhaps matches TRBD1 (5 bases). In germline, CDR1 is SEHNR, CDR2 FQNEAQ (reference sequence). The CDR3 loop spans 13 amino acids. V was cut by 1 base and J by 9 bases, with 10 bases left in between. CDR3 nucleotides: TGTGCCAGCAGCTTAGGAGACAGCTTTGAGCAGTTCTTC. As protein: CASSLGDSFEQFF.

V is TRBV20-1 and J is TRBJ2-3; perhaps TRBD2 as D (6 bases). Trimming removed 5 bases at V and 4 bases at J, with 16 bases between. Germline V gene data show CDR1 as DFQATT and CDR2 as SNEGSKA (reference sequence). This CDR3 has 14 residues. CDR3 DNA sequence: TGCAGTGCTGGAGGGACTCGCGAGGCAGATACGCAGTATTTT. It is translated as CSAGGTREADTQYF.

This clonotype has just a few counts. The chain combines TRBV6-1 with TRBJ2-2, with D possibly matching TRBD1 (6 bases). Germline assignment: CDR1 MNHNS and CDR2 SASEGT. The length of the CDR3 is 14 residues. V was trimmed by 6 bases and J by 3 bases, leaving 11 bases between them. In DNA form, the CDR3 reads TGTGCCAGCAGGCCAGGGGCCTACACCGGGGAGCTGTTTTTT. It yields the protein CASRPGAYTGELFF.

The rearrangement joins TRBV6-5 to TRBJ1-2; possibly TRBD1 for D (6 bases). The CDR3 runs to 15 residues. Germline V CDR1 and CDR2: MNHEY, SVGAGI. Between the trimmed V and J ends, which lost 2 bases and 4 bases, there was a span of 14 bases. The CDR3 loop is CASSYDGGLGYGYTF. The CDR3 DNA is TGTGCCAGCAGTTACGACGGGGGGCTCGGCTATGGCTACACCTTC.

This clonotype showed up just a few times. The chain recombines TRBV5-1 with TRBJ2-7; 9 bases agree with TRBD1. The V segment lost 0 bases and the J segment 4 bases; nucleotides outside the gene matches: 5. The CDR3 extends over 15 amino acids. The germline CDR1 and CDR2 sequences are SGHRS and YFSETQ. The CDR3 bases are TGCGCCAGCAGCTTGGAACAGGGGGCTTTTTACGAGCAGTACTTC. It specifies CASSLEQGAFYEQYF.

This clonotype showed up just once. V gene TRBV20-1 combines with J gene TRBJ2-3; D not resolved. Germline-derived CDR1 and CDR2 are DFQATT and SNEGSKA (reference sequence). V lost 3 bases and J lost 0, with 13 bases in between. This CDR3 has 15 amino acids. The chain's CDR3 is CSASILSVSTDTQYF. The CDR3 coding sequence is TGCAGTGCTAGTATTTTGTCGGTTAGCACAGATACGCAGTATTTT.

This clonotype was seen at least ten times. The chain recombines TRBV29-1 with TRBJ2-1; perhaps TRBD1 as D (5 bases). CDR1 is SQVTM and CDR2 is ANQGSEA in the germline V gene. Trimming removed 6 bases from V and 3 bases from J, with 12 bases in between. The CDR3 consists of 13 residues. CDR3 sequence (DNA): TGCAGCGTCCTCGACAGCTACTACAATGAGCAGTTCTTC. Its protein is CSVLDSYYNEQFF.

This clonotype has more than one count but fewer than ten. The chain is built from TRBV20-1 and TRBJ2-2, with D possibly matching TRBD2 (5 bases). The CDR3 covers 14 residues. Germline CDR1 is DFQATT and CDR2 is SNEGSKA (reference sequence). V was trimmed by 0 bases and J by 4 bases, leaving 9 bases between them. CDR3 sequence (DNA): TGCAGTGCTAGAGATGACCGGGGCACCGGGGAGCTGTTTTTT. Its translation is CSARDDRGTGELFF.

The chain carries TRBV10-3 and TRBJ2-2; maybe TRBD2 (5 bases). The germline V and J ends were trimmed by 3 bases and 8 bases, with 10 bases remaining between them. The CDR3 contains 13 residues. Germline V gene sequence: CDR1 ENHRY, CDR2 SYGVKD. DNA for the CDR3: TGTGCCATCAGTGATGGGCTAGCAGGGGAGCTGTTTTTT. Amino acids: CAISDGLAGELFF.

This clonotype was counted only a few times. The junction departs from the called germline gene at one end, perhaps through a read error. J is TRBJ1-1 and V is TRBV6-1; no definite D call. There are 14 residues in the CDR3. Germline V gene lookup returns CDR1 MNHNS and CDR2 SASEGT. In DNA form, the CDR3 reads TGTGCCAGCAGTGAACTGTACCTGAAGACTGAAGCTTTCTTT. It specifies CASSELYLKTEAFF.

The CDR3 sequence is CASRRQGNHEQYF. The CDR3 nucleotides read TGTGCCAGCAGACGACAGGGTAACCACGAGCAGTACTTC. V is TRBV7-9 and J is TRBJ2-7, with TRBD1 identical over 7 bases. Germline CDR1 SEHNR, CDR2 FQNEAQ (reference sequence). Losses at the gene ends were 6 bases for V and 5 bases for J; bases not matched to a gene: 7. This CDR3 region has 13 residues.

This chain uses TRBV4-2 with TRBJ2-2; D is unresolved. Looked up from germline, CDR1 is LGHNA and CDR2 is YNFKEQ. This CDR3 comprises 14 residues. With 2 bases removed from V and 6 bases from J, the gap between germline ends came to 10 bases. The CDR3 loop is CASSQSSGPGELFF. DNA of the CDR3: TGTGCCAGCAGCCAATCGAGTGGGCCCGGGGAGCTGTTTTTT.

The table lists this clonotype with a few counts. The chain is built from TRBV28 and TRBJ2-7, with D tentatively TRBD1 (6 bases). Between the trimmed V and J ends, which lost 6 bases and 0 bases, there was a span of 15 bases. Per the germline V gene, CDR1 is MDHEN and CDR2 is SYDVKM. CDR3 length: 15 amino acids. The CDR3 DNA is TGTGCCAGCAGCACCACCGGGACACCCTCCTACGAGCAGTACTTC. It yields the protein CASSTTGTPSYEQYF. Complete variable domain (other parts from reference TRBV28 and TRBJ2-7): DVKVTQSSRYLVKRTGEKVFLECVQDMDHENMFWYRQDPGLGLRLIYFSYDVKMKEKGDIPEGYSVSREKKERFSLILESASTNQTSMYLCASSTTGTPSYEQYFGPGTRLTVT.

DNA of the CDR3: TGTGCCAGCAGCTCAAGCGCAGGGCCGCACCAAGAGACCCAGTACTTC. This translates into CASSSSAGPHQETQYF. V and J are TRBV7-9 and TRBJ2-5; maybe TRBD1 (5 bases). The CDR3 sequence is 16 residues long. Germline CDR1 SEHNR, CDR2 FQNEAQ (reference sequence). V gave up 4 bases and J gave up 0 bases, with 15 bases separating them. The variable domain in full, completed from reference TRBV7-9 and TRBJ2-5, reads DTGVSQNPRHKITKRGQNVTFRCDPISEHNRLYWYRQTLGQGPEFLTYFQNEAQLEKSRLLSDRFSAERPKGSFSTLEIQRTEQGDSAMYLCASSSSAGPHQETQYFGPGTRLLVL.

A few counts support this clonotype. The CDR3 is CAIRKPGAQETQYF. The CDR3, as DNA: TGTGCCATCAGGAAACCCGGGGCCCAAGAGACCCAGTACTTC. V gene TRBV10-3 combines with J gene TRBJ2-5, with D perhaps matching TRBD1 or TRBD2 (5 bases each). The germline V gene encodes CDR1 ENHRY and CDR2 SYGVKD. The germline V and J ends were trimmed by 6 bases and 1 base, with 12 bases remaining between them. This CDR3 contains 14 residues.

The chain uses TRBV30 and TRBJ2-2; TRBD1 matches 7 bases. The germline CDR1 and CDR2 sequences are GTSNPN and SVGIG (reference sequence). CDR3 length: 12 residues. With 5 bases clipped from V and 6 bases from J, the junction kept 3 bases outside the gene matches. The CDR3 spells CAWDRVAGELFF. The CDR3 DNA reads as TGTGCCTGGGACAGGGTGGCCGGGGAGCTGTTTTTT.

The V and J genes are TRBV20-1 and TRBJ2-1, with TRBD1 matching over 7 bases. After removal of 5 bases from V and 4 bases from J, the junction contained 11 bases not matched to a gene. Germline V CDR1 and CDR2: DFQATT, SNEGSKA (reference sequence). CDR3 length: 15 residues. The CDR3 protein is CSALPQKTGYNEQFF. Here the CDR3 DNA reads TGCAGTGCTCTACCACAGAAGACAGGGTACAATGAGCAGTTCTTC.

The CDR3 DNA is TGCGCCAGCAGCTCGCCGACATCTAACTATGGCTACACCTTC. This encodes CASSSPTSNYGYTF. The chain is built from TRBV5-1 and TRBJ1-2; no clear D. The CDR3 is 14 residues long. The V end was cut by 3 bases, the J end by 0 bases, with 9 bases between. The germline gives CDR1 SGHRS, CDR2 YFSETQ.

V is TRBV5-1 and J is TRBJ2-5; TRBD1 matches 7 bases. The trim removed 0 bases at V and 2 bases at J, leaving 7 bases unmatched. Germline-derived CDR1 and CDR2 are SGHRS and YFSETQ. CDR3 size: 16 residues. The DNA of the CDR3 is TGCGCCAGCAGCTTGGACCAGGGGGTCATACAAGAGACCCAGTACTTC. This gives the protein CASSLDQGVIQETQYF.

This clonotype was observed a handful of times. The chain carries TRBV20-1 and TRBJ2-7; no definite D call. Between the trimmed V and J ends, which lost 4 bases and 1 base, there was a span of 8 bases. Germline CDR1 and CDR2: DFQATT and SNEGSKA (reference sequence). The CDR3 extends over 12 amino acids. For the CDR3, the DNA is TGCAGTGCTAAAGAACTATCCTACGAGCAGTACTTC. Translating it yields CSAKELSYEQYF.

CDR3 DNA sequence: TGTGCCAGCAGCTTGAGGGGCCCTCCCACTAGCGGTGTGGCCAATGAGCAGTTCTTC. This sequence encodes CASSLRGPPTSGVANEQFF. This chain joins TRBV5-4 and TRBJ2-1, with 8 nucleotides matching TRBD2. Per germline, CDR1 SGHNT and CDR2 YYREEE (reference sequence). The CDR3 covers 19 residues. Trimming cost V 1 base and J 6 bases; bases outside gene matches: 18.

Written as DNA, the CDR3 is TGTGCCACCAGCAGAGATGCGAACAGGGGGCGCGGCGGGGAGCTGTTTTTT. Translated: CATSRDANRGRGGELFF. The J gene is TRBJ2-2, the V gene TRBV15; TRBD1 agrees at 9 bases. The CDR3 is 17 amino acids. CDR1 is LNHNV, CDR2 YYDKDF, per germline (reference sequence). V trimming: 0 bases; J trimming: 7 bases; junction bases outside the gene matches: 9.

CDR3 in DNA: TGTGCCAGCAGCCAAGAGGGGACAGATCAAGAGACCCAGTACTTC. Protein product: CASSQEGTDQETQYF. The V gene is TRBV3-1, the J gene TRBJ2-5; 7 bases fit TRBD1. J gave up 2 bases and V 0 bases, and 3 bases lay outside the gene matches. Germline CDR1 and CDR2: LGHDT and YNNKEL (reference sequence). The CDR3 length is 15 residues.